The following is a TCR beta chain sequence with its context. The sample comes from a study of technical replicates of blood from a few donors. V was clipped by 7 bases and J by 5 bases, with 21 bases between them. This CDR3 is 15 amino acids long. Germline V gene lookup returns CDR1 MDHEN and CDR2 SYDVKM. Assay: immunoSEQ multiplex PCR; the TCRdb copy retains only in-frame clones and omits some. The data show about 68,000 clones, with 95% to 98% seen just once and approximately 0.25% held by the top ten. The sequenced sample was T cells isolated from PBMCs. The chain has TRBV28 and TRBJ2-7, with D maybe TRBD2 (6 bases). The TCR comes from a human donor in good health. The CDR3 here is CASTINTAGRNEQYF. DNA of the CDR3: TGTGCCAGCACCATAAACACCGCGGGGAGGAACGAGCAGTACTTC.